The source of this TCR beta chain is a study of Graves' ophthalmopathy and Graves' hyperthyroidism. Amplification of the TCR beta CDR3 regions used RNA transcripts (as template). HTBI primers were used in a first-round RT-PCR, which preceded a second-round multiplex PCR. TCRdb re-called the multiplex PCR reads with MiXCR, one entry per CDR3 protein. The sample contains 650,000 to 800,000 distinct CDR3 sequences, about 40% of which appear only once. Ophthalmopathy donors showed moderate-to-severe activity, CAS ≥3, NOSPECS ≥4 and a duration under 3 months. It was on clinical symptoms, serum thyroxine, TRAb, thyroid ultrasound and orbital computed tomography that diagnosis relied. This CDR3 spans 12 amino acids. The V end lost 4 bases, the J end lost 0 bases, and 4 bases lay between the germline ends. Per the germline V gene, CDR1 is SGHKS and CDR2 is YYEKEE (reference sequence).

The sample taken for sequencing was peripheral blood. This receptor was taken from an adult man with Graves' ophthalmopathy. The chain combines TRBV5-5 with TRBJ2-5; D unresolved. Here the CDR3 DNA reads TGTGCCAGCAGCAAGTACCAAGAGACCCAGTACTTC. Protein: CASSKYQETQYF.